A single sample gave rise to the 8 T cell receptor beta chains below, sequenced in a study of blood T cell repertoires in COVID-19. The method was immunoSEQ multiplex PCR; TCRdb's version includes in-frame clones alone and lacks a portion of them. Counted here are around 150,000 clones, 75% to 80% occurring once; the ten biggest clones make up 2.5% to 3.5%. Sequencing was carried out using PBMCs or T cells enriched from blood (not recorded which). These receptors all come from a woman aged 45-60 years who had recovered from COVID-19.

The chain joins TRBV4-2 to TRBJ2-7; D is uncertain. Germline lookup yields CDR1 LGHNA and CDR2 YNFKEQ. Trimming removed 4 bases at V and 2 bases at J, with 6 bases between. The CDR3 totals 12 residues. The CDR3: CASSLAPYEQYF. DNA of the CDR3: TGTGCCAGCAGCCTAGCCCCCTACGAGCAGTACTTC.

The chain couples TRBV29-1 to TRBJ1-2, with D possibly being TRBD1 (5 bases). The V gene's germline CDR1 is SQVTM and CDR2 ANQGSEA. V gave up 4 bases and J gave up 3 bases, with 9 bases separating them. CDR3 size: 12 residues. CDR3: CSVVVRDYGYTF. The CDR3 DNA reads as TGCAGCGTTGTGGTCAGGGACTATGGCTACACCTTC.

In this sample, this clone turned up many times. This chain connects TRBV5-6 to TRBJ2-5, with D perhaps TRBD2 (5 bases). The ends were cut back, 3 bases at V and 5 bases at J, with 11 bases in the middle. Per the germline V gene, CDR1 is SGHDT and CDR2 is YYEEEE. This CDR3 has 13 residues. The CDR3 region is CASSSSGWETQYF. The CDR3 nucleotides are TGTGCCAGCAGCTCGAGCGGTTGGGAGACCCAGTACTTC. Variable domain in full (rest from reference TRBV5-6 and TRBJ2-5): DAGVTQSPTHLIKTRGQQVTLRCSPKSGHDTVSWYQQALGQGPQFIFQYYEEEERQRGNFPDRFSGHQFPNYSSELNVNALLLGDSALYLCASSSSGWETQYFGPGTRLLVL.

This chain connects TRBV24-1 to TRBJ2-1; TRBD2 might be the D (6 bases). V was clipped by 7 bases and J by 0 bases, with 9 bases between them. This CDR3 is built from 14 residues. CDR1 is KGHDR and CDR2 is SFDVKD in the germline V gene. The CDR3 DNA reads as TGTGCCACCAGGGGGGACTCCTCCTACAATGAGCAGTTCTTC. It codes for CATRGDSSYNEQFF.

The V and J genes are TRBV20-1 and TRBJ1-5; D may be TRBD1 (5 bases). Germline lookup yields CDR1 DFQATT and CDR2 SNEGSKA (reference sequence). The CDR3 length is 13 residues. The V and J ends lost 3 bases and 4 bases respectively, with 10 bases between them. The CDR3 DNA reads as TGCAGTGCTAGTGCAGGGCCTAATCAGCCCCAGCATTTT. Encoded protein: CSASAGPNQPQHF.

The CDR3 sequence is CASSYSDDRATYGYTF. DNA for the CDR3: TGTGCCAGCAGCTATTCCGACGACAGGGCTACCTATGGCTACACCTTC. The V call is TRBV7-9, the J call TRBJ1-2, with 7 nucleotides matching TRBD1. Germline V gene data show CDR1 as SEHNR and CDR2 as FQNEAQ (reference sequence). J gave up 4 bases and V 4 bases, and 12 bases lay outside the gene matches. The CDR3 runs 16 residues.

The V and J genes are TRBV27 and TRBJ2-6; 10 nucleotides agree with TRBD1. This CDR3 spans 19 amino acids. Unmatched junction bases numbered 8, after V lost 0 bases and J lost 3 bases. Germline CDR1 MNHEY, CDR2 SMNVEV (reference sequence). The CDR3 coding sequence is TGTGCCAGCAGTTTATCCCGGGACAGGGGATCGTTTGGGGCCAACGTCCTGACTTTC. This codes for CASSLSRDRGSFGANVLTF.

The chain recombines TRBV19 with TRBJ2-7; 11 nucleotides line up with TRBD1. Germline trimming cut 4 bases from V and 3 bases from J; bases unmatched to any gene: 2. The CDR3 sequence is 14 residues long. Germline V CDR1 and CDR2: LNHDA, SQIVND (reference sequence). In DNA form, the CDR3 reads TGTGCCAGTAGTACGGGACAGGGGGGCTACGAGCAGTACTTC. It codes for CASSTGQGGYEQYF.